This T cell receptor (beta chain) is drawn from a study of CD8 T cells in ankylosing spondylitis. General study points: Ankylosing spondylitis blood seemed to carry a telltale TCR beta motif made of fewer than 10 highly homologous variants. As for the disease-linked clones, they showed a CD8+ phenotype and occurred at relatively low frequencies in peripheral blood.

This clonotype was observed a few times. Its antigen is undetermined. MiXCR, applied by TCRdb to the 5' RACE reads, yields one record per CDR3 protein. This repertoire shows about 340,000 distinct CDR3 sequences, 7% to 9% found once; its top ten account for 13% to 15%. The TCR was taken from a male donor with ankylosing spondylitis. The source material was blood, either unsorted or a sorted T cell fraction (not recorded which).

The CDR3, as DNA: TGTGCCAGCAGCCCGACATTCGTAGGGAACACTGAAGCTTTCTTT. Protein: CASSPTFVGNTEAFF. This rearrangement joins TRBV6-1 to TRBJ1-1, with D hard to call. In germline, CDR1 is MNHNS, CDR2 SASEGT. CDR3 length: 15 amino acids. With 6 bases removed from V and 1 base from J, the gap between germline ends came to 15 bases.